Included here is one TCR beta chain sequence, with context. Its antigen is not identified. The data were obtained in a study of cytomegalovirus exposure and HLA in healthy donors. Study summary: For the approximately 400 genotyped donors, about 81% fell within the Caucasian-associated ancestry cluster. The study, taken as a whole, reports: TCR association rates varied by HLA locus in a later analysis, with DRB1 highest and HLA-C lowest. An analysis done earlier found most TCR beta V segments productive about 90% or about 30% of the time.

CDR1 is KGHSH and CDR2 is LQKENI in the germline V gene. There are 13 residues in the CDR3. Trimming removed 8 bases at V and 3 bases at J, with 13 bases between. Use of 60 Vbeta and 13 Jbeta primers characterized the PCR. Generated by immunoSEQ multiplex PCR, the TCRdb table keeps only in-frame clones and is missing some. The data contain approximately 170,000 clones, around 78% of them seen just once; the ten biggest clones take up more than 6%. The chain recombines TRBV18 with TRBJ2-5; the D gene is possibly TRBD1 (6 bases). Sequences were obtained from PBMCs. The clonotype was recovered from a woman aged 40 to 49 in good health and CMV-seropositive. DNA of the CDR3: TGTGCCAGCCGGAGCAGGGGAAAAGAGACCCAGTACTTC. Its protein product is CASRSRGKETQYF. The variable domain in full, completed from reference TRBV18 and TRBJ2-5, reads NAGVMQNPRHLVRRRGQEARLRCSPMKGHSHVYWYRQLPEEGLKFMVYLQKENIIDESGMPKERFSAEFPKEGPSILRIQQVVRGDSAAYFCASRSRGKETQYFGPGTRLLVL.